These T cell receptor beta chains were read from a single sample in a study of vaccination and CD4 T cells after COVID-19. TCRdb processed the PCR reads anew with MiXCR; each CDR3 protein has one entry. The table includes around 16,000 distinct CDR3 sequences, around 48% detected once. These receptors have no known antigen. The sample taken for sequencing was CD4+ T cells from blood, cultured in vitro. Source of these receptors: a human donor who had recovered from COVID-19. Each CDR3 is given with its conserved first and last residue. The D gene is left open where the match is weak. Clone size is not always given. Where it is, it says once, few, many or a class for expanded clones.

CDR3: CASSLSEATQHFF; DNA: TGTGCCAGCAGCTTGTCGGAGGCGACCCAACACTTTTTT; D: -; J: TRBJ1-4; size: -; V: TRBV7-8
CDR3: CASSLAGQGTEQYF; DNA: TGTGCCAGCAGCTTAGCAGGACAGGGGACCGAGCAGTACTTC; D: TRBD1; J: TRBJ2-7; size: once; V: TRBV7-8
CDR3: CSARRGQFPYEQYF; DNA: TGCAGTGCCCGGCGGGGGCAGTTCCCCTACGAGCAGTACTTC; D: -; J: TRBJ2-7; size: -; V: TRBV20-1
CDR3: CASRDPGSSGNTIYF; DNA: TGTGCCAGCAGGGACCCGGGGAGCTCTGGAAACACCATATATTTT; D: -; J: TRBJ1-3; size: -; V: TRBV6-1
CDR3: CAWSGNSNQPQHF; DNA: TGTGCCTGGAGCGGAAATAGCAATCAGCCCCAGCATTTT; D: -; J: TRBJ1-5; size: -; V: TRBV30
CDR3: CASCPGQGPQETQYF; DNA: TGTGCCAGTTGTCCCGGACAGGGGCCCCAAGAGACCCAGTACTTC; D: TRBD1; J: TRBJ2-5; size: -; V: TRBV6-2/TRBV6-3
CDR3: CASSLVSGFFGYTF; DNA: TGTGCCAGCAGCTTGGTGTCAGGCTTTTTTGGCTACACCTTC; D: -; J: TRBJ1-2; size: -; V: TRBV5-5
CDR3: CASRMNRGPYEQYF; DNA: TGTGCCAGCAGGATGAATCGGGGCCCCTACGAGCAGTACTTC; D: -; J: TRBJ2-7; size: -; V: TRBV2
CDR3: CASSSGRINTEAFF; DNA: TGTGCCAGCAGTTCTGGACGGATAAACACTGAAGCTTTCTTT; D: -; J: TRBJ1-1; size: -; V: TRBV27
CDR3: CASSPSSYEQYF; DNA: TGTGCCAGCAGCCCCAGCTCCTACGAGCAGTACTTC; D: -; J: TRBJ2-7; size: few; V: TRBV6-1
CDR3: CAISGQYYNEQFF; DNA: TGTGCCATCAGTGGACAGTACTACAATGAGCAGTTCTTC; D: -; J: TRBJ2-1; size: -; V: TRBV10-3
CDR3: CASSYRGREGGQYF; DNA: TGTGCCAGCAGCTACAGGGGGCGAGAGGGTGGGCAGTACTTC; D: TRBD1; J: TRBJ2-7; size: -; V: TRBV27
CDR3: CSARLIGGHTEAFF; DNA: TGCAGTGCTAGGCTAATAGGGGGCCACACTGAAGCTTTCTTT; D: TRBD1; J: TRBJ1-1; size: -; V: TRBV20-1
CDR3: CASSLQGNSYNEQFF; DNA: TGTGCCAGCAGCTTGCAGGGTAACTCCTACAATGAGCAGTTCTTC; D: -; J: TRBJ2-1; size: -; V: TRBV5-4
CDR3: CATSREGQNNEQFF; DNA: TGTGCCACCAGCCGGGAGGGCCAGAACAATGAGCAGTTCTTC; D: TRBD2; J: TRBJ2-1; size: -; V: TRBV6-1
CDR3: CSVEAVGGMNTEAFF; DNA: TGCAGCGTTGAAGCAGTTGGTGGTATGAACACTGAAGCTTTCTTT; D: -; J: TRBJ1-1; size: -; V: TRBV29-1